The text below deals with one T cell receptor beta chain. The sample comes from a study of technical replicates of blood from four donors. The protocol was immunoSEQ multiplex PCR, while the TCRdb copy is restricted to in-frame clones and leaves out a portion. The table has about 88,000 clones, more than 85% seen once. The germline V gene has CDR1 ENHRY and CDR2 SYGVKD. Trimming stripped 7 bases from V and 7 bases from J, with 19 bases between. The CDR3 length is 14 residues. The clonotype comes from a human donor in good health. Sequences were obtained from T cells isolated from PBMCs. V gene TRBV10-3 combines with J gene TRBJ1-1, with D possibly matching TRBD1 (5 bases). CDR3 sequence reads: CAITPGEVVLEAFF. CDR3 coding DNA: TGTGCCATCACCCCGGGGGAGGTAGTACTTGAAGCTTTCTTT.